This TCR beta chain was sequenced for a study of identical twins. Study-wide results and caveats: Insertions were reduced in abundant cord blood beta clonotypes but not in memory repertoires.

One entry per CDR3 protein, called by TCRdb with MiXCR from the 5' RACE reads. This table holds some 500,000 distinct CDR3 sequences, 7.5% to 10% found once. A remark on this clonotype: Its antigen is still unknown.

V was pared by 1 base and J by 8 bases, with 6 bases between. This CDR3 spans 12 amino acids. CDR1 and CDR2 from the germline V gene are LGHDT and YNNKEL (reference sequence). This sample was also put to use in a study of yellow fever vaccine responses in identical twins.

The chain links TRBV3-1 to TRBJ2-1, with no clear D. The receptor was derived from a woman younger than 30 in good health. The sample taken for sequencing was PBMCs. The CDR3 DNA is TGTGCCAGCAGCCAAGGCAAATATGAGCAGTTCTTC. Protein sequence: CASSQGKYEQFF.